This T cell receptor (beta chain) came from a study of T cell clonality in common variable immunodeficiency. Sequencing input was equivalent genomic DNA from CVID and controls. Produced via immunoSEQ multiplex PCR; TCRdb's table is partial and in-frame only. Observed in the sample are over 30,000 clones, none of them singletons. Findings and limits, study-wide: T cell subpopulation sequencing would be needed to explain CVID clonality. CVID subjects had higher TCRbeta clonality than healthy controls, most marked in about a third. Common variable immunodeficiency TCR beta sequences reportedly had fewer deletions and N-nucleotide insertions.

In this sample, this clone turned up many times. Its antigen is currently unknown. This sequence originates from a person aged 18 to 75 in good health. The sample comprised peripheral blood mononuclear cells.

The DNA read from the CDR3 is TGCAGTGCTAGAGCCCCCCTACAGGGTCCTGGGGCCAACGTC. This codes for CSARAPLQGPGANV. The whole CDR3 reads CSARAPLQGPGANVLTF. V and J are TRBV20-1 and TRBJ2-6, with D perhaps TRBD1 (6 bases). The read halts 3 residues ahead of the CDR3 end, with the missing end drawn from the germline J gene. Trimming removed 1 base from V and 2 bases from J, with 15 bases in between. Per the germline V gene, CDR1 is DFQATT and CDR2 is SNEGSKA (reference sequence). This CDR3 is built from 17 residues.